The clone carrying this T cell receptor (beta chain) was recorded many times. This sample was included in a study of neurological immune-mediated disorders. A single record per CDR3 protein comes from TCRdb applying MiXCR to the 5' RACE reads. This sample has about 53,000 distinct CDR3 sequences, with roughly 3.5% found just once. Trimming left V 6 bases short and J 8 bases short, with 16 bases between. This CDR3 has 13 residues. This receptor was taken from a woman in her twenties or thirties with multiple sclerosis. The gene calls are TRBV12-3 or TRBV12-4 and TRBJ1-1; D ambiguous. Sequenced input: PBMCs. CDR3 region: CASRRSGVIEAFF. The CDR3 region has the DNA TGTGCCAGCAGGCGGAGCGGGGTGATAGAAGCTTTCTTT.